The 25 T cell receptor beta chains below were found in one sample sequenced in a study of CD8 T cells in ankylosing spondylitis listed by TCRdb under 2017. Paper-wide results and their limitations: A TCR beta motif made up of several highly homologous amino acid variants appeared to be characteristic of blood from ankylosing spondylitis patients.

Antigen specificity for these receptors is unknown. Library preparation used 5' RACE. Sequencing instrument: Illumina HiSeq 2500. TCRdb reprocessed the public reads (quality trimming at Q25 with fastp, clone calling with MiXCR) and kept in-frame beta chains. Every distinct CDR3 protein forms one entry, paired with its most common genes and DNA. The sample includes a few hundred thousand distinct CDR3 sequences, with 7.5% to 9% observed a single time. Clones ranked in the top ten supply roughly 14% of the sample. Sequenced: blood, either unsorted or a sorted T cell fraction (not recorded which). These receptors all come from a male donor with ankylosing spondylitis.

This chain connects TRBV29-1 to TRBJ1-4; possible D gene TRBD1, 5 bases. Trimming shortened V by 0 bases and J by 6 bases, and 8 bases separated the two germline ends. This CDR3 is 13 amino acids long. The germline CDR1 and CDR2 sequences are SQVTM and ANQGSEA. CDR3 residues: CSVEDREDEKLFF. The CDR3 bases are TGCAGCGTTGAAGACAGGGAGGATGAAAAACTGTTTTTT.

In its sample, this clonotype was seen a few times. The rearrangement links TRBV7-2 to TRBJ1-5; D ambiguous. Looked up from germline, CDR1 is SGHTA and CDR2 is FQGNSA. V shed 4 bases and J shed 4 bases, with 11 bases lying between them. The CDR3 runs 14 residues. CDR3 residues: CASSSGLPNQPQHF. The DNA for the CDR3 is TGTGCCAGCAGCTCTGGACTCCCGAATCAGCCCCAGCATTTT.

Note on this clonotype: A read error may be the cause here, since a much bigger clone is one base away. This chain joins TRBV5-1 and TRBJ1-3; a weak D match, TRBD1 (5 bases). Germline loops: CDR1 SGHRS, CDR2 YFSETQ. The CDR3 spans 16 residues. Here the CDR3 reads CASSLVGVGSGTTIYF. Written as DNA, the CDR3 is TGCGCCAGCAGCTTGGTGGGGGTCGGCTCTGGAACCACCATATATTTT.

The DNA for the CDR3 is TGTGCCAGCAGCTTATTACCGGGGGGGGCCGCTGAAGCTTTCTTT. Its translation: CASSLLPGGAAEAFF. This chain joins TRBV7-9 and TRBJ1-1; TRBD1 might be the D (6 bases). This CDR3 spans 15 amino acids. The germline CDR1 and CDR2 sequences are SEHNR and FQNEAQ (reference sequence). V shed 2 bases and J shed 6 bases, with 16 bases lying between them.

In this sample, this clonotype turned up a few times. V and J are TRBV9 and TRBJ2-1, with 14 positions matching TRBD2. CDR1 and CDR2 (germline): SGDLS, YYNGEE. V lost 5 bases to trimming and J lost 10 bases; unmatched junction nucleotides: 11. There are 16 residues in the CDR3. The CDR3: CASSDPGTSGRREQFF. The CDR3 nucleotides are TGTGCCAGCAGTGACCCCGGGACTAGCGGGAGAAGGGAGCAGTTCTTC.

The chain links TRBV7-9 to TRBJ2-3; no clear D gene. CDR3 size: 13 residues. Trimming took 3 bases from V and 7 from J, leaving 11 bases between them. Germline values: CDR1 SEHNR, CDR2 FQNEAQ (reference sequence). CDR3 DNA: TGTGCCAGCAGCTTGAGTCAGTGGCATACGCAGTATTTT. It translates to CASSLSQWHTQYF. Full variable domain (rest looked up from reference TRBV7-9 and TRBJ2-3): DTGVSQNPRHKITKRGQNVTFRCDPISEHNRLYWYRQTLGQGPEFLTYFQNEAQLEKSRLLSDRFSAERPKGSFSTLEIQRTEQGDSAMYLCASSLSQWHTQYFGPGTRLTVL.

The rearrangement links TRBV12-3 or TRBV12-4 to TRBJ2-1; either TRBD1 or TRBD2 may fit D (5 bases each). The V end lost 7 bases, the J end lost 5 bases, and 21 bases lay between the germline ends. The CDR3 is 16 amino acids. CDR3 DNA sequence: TGTGCCAGCACTCCTTTTGGGGGAGTCGCCAACAATGAGCAGTTCTTC. It codes for CASTPFGGVANNEQFF.

This clonotype was recorded at least ten times. This chain uses TRBV29-1 with TRBJ2-3; no clear D gene. CDR1 and CDR2 (germline): SQVTM, ANQGSEA. The V and J ends lost 7 bases and 0 bases respectively, with 14 bases between them. The CDR3 is 14 amino acids. The chain's CDR3 is CSADAGISTDTQYF. CDR3 nucleotide sequence: TGCAGCGCCGACGCTGGGATTAGCACAGATACGCAGTATTTT.

This clonotype occurred many times. The chain is built from TRBV6-1 and TRBJ2-1; D uncertain. The CDR3 has 16 amino acids. V lost 0 bases, J lost 7 bases, and 16 bases lay in between. Germline V gene sequence: CDR1 MNHNS, CDR2 SASEGT. CDR3 amino acids: CASSEASMGMGNEQFF. CDR3 in DNA: TGTGCCAGCAGTGAAGCCAGTATGGGAATGGGGAATGAGCAGTTCTTC.

In its sample, this clonotype was seen many times. The chain combines TRBV20-1 with TRBJ2-3; 8 nucleotides agree with TRBD2. Losses at the gene ends were 4 bases for V and 2 bases for J; bases not matched to a gene: 14. Germline V gene sequence: CDR1 DFQATT, CDR2 SNEGSKA (reference sequence). This CDR3 has 17 residues. This CDR3 is CSAIDLYGGESTDTQYF. DNA of the CDR3: TGCAGTGCTATTGATCTATACGGGGGGGAGTCCACAGATACGCAGTATTTT.

This clonotype was seen a few times. The CDR3 DNA reads as TGTGCCAGCAACCAAAACAGGTCAGGCGGCTACACCTTC. This codes for CASNQNRSGGYTF. The genes are TRBV21-1 and TRBJ1-2; TRBD1 is the table's D call and was not checked against the DNA. TRBV21-1 is recorded as a pseudogene. The CDR3 is made up of 13 amino acids.

This clonotype was detected a few times. This rearrangement joins TRBV10-3 to TRBJ1-2; TRBD1 is a possible D gene (5 bases). V gave up 3 bases and J gave up 1 base, with 12 bases separating them. From germline, CDR1 is ENHRY and CDR2 SYGVKD. CDR3 size: 15 residues. The CDR3 region has the DNA TGTGCCATCAGTGAAGACAGAAAGATTAACTATGGCTACACCTTC. It codes for CAISEDRKINYGYTF.

A remark on this clonotype: A much larger clone is a single base away; this may be a read error. The chain is built from TRBV5-1 and TRBJ2-1; 8 nucleotides match TRBD2. Germline assignment: CDR1 SGHRS and CDR2 YFSETQ. The CDR3 contains 14 residues. V lost 4 bases, J lost 10 bases, and 10 bases stayed unmatched. The CDR3 nucleotides read TGCGCCAGCAGCCCTCCGACACTAGCGGCGGAGCAGTTCTTC. This encodes CASSPPTLAAEQFF. The full variable domain, in which reference TRBV5-1 and TRBJ2-1 provide the parts outside the CDR3, is KAGVTQTPRYLIKTRGQQVTLSCSPISGHRSVSWYQQTPGQGLQFLFEYFSETQRNKGNFPGRFSGRQFSNSRSEMNVSTLELGDSALYLCASSPPTLAAEQFFGPGTRLTVL.

This clonotype has only a few counts. V is TRBV27 and J is TRBJ2-1; 11 nucleotides match TRBD2. The CDR3 contains 16 residues. Looked up from germline, CDR1 is MNHEY and CDR2 is SMNVEV (reference sequence). Losses at the gene ends were 2 bases for V and 5 bases for J; bases not matched to a gene: 5. CDR3 in amino acids: CASSLPGLAGNNEQFF. In DNA form, the CDR3 reads TGTGCCAGCAGTTTACCTGGACTAGCGGGCAACAATGAGCAGTTCTTC.

V usage is TRBV20-1 and J usage is TRBJ2-5; TRBD2 aligns across 8 bases. V shed 5 bases and J 3 bases; nucleotides not matched to a gene: 5. CDR3 length: 13 amino acids. Germline lookup yields CDR1 DFQATT and CDR2 SNEGSKA (reference sequence). CDR3 sequence: CSAGIAGKETQYF. The CDR3 region has the DNA TGCAGTGCTGGGATAGCGGGGAAAGAGACCCAGTACTTC.

This clonotype has only a few counts. The gene calls are TRBV29-1 and TRBJ1-3, with 8 bases fitting TRBD1. The J segment lost 10 bases and the V segment lost 2 bases, leaving 13 bases of the junction unmatched. Germline assignment: CDR1 SQVTM and CDR2 ANQGSEA. This CDR3 is 15 amino acids long. CDR3 bases: TGCAGCGTTGAAAGACTCCAGGGGGCAAAGGAGACCATATATTTT. Translation: CSVERLQGAKETIYF. Full variable domain (remainder filled in from reference TRBV29-1 and TRBJ1-3): SAVISQKPSRDICQRGTSLTIQCQVDSQVTMMFWYRQQPGQSLTLIATANQGSEATYESGFVIDKFPISRPNLTFSTLTVSNMSPEDSSIYLCSVERLQGAKETIYFGEGSWLTVV.

This clonotype has just a few counts. The CDR3 nucleotides are TGTGCCTGGAGTGTACGTGGTGGAGAGACCCAGTACTTC. Translating it yields CAWSVRGGETQYF. The J gene is TRBJ2-5, the V gene TRBV30; D unclear. Trimming took 0 bases from V and 4 from J, leaving 9 bases between them. CDR3 size: 13 residues. Germline V gene lookup returns CDR1 GTSNPN and CDR2 SVGIG (reference sequence).

In its sample, this clonotype was seen many times. The rearrangement joins TRBV6-2 or TRBV6-3 to TRBJ2-7; 7 bases align to TRBD1. This CDR3 contains 14 residues. CDR1 MNHEY and CDR2 SVGEGT come from the germline V gene. V lost 0 bases and J lost 5; bases outside the gene matches: 4. CDR3 sequence reads: CASSYSGQFHEQYF. CDR3 bases: TGTGCCAGCAGTTACTCGGGACAGTTCCACGAGCAGTACTTC.

The chain combines TRBV28 with TRBJ2-7; TRBD1 or TRBD2 may be the D gene (6 bases each). Germline loops: CDR1 MDHEN, CDR2 SYDVKM. Deletions cut 9 bases from V and 2 bases from J, with 17 bases between. The CDR3 is 14 residues long. The CDR3 bases are TGTGCCAGACGAGGGGGTAGCGGAGCCTACGAGCAGTACTTC. It encodes CARRGGSGAYEQYF. The full variable domain, completed using reference TRBV28 and TRBJ2-7, is DVKVTQSSRYLVKRTGEKVFLECVQDMDHENMFWYRQDPGLGLRLIYFSYDVKMKEKGDIPEGYSVSREKKERFSLILESASTNQTSMYLCARRGGSGAYEQYFGPGTRLTVT.

J is TRBJ2-6 and V is TRBV11-2; 7 bases are a match to TRBD2. This CDR3 has 18 amino acids. V dropped 5 bases and J dropped 3; count of bases not matched to a gene: 13. Germline loops: CDR1 SGHAT, CDR2 FQNNGV. The CDR3 DNA follows: TGTGCCAGCAGCCACCGATTACAGTGGGAGGGTGGGGCCAACGTCCTGACTTTC. Protein sequence: CASSHRLQWEGGANVLTF.

The V call is TRBV14, the J call TRBJ1-1, with TRBD1 matching over 7 bases. CDR1 SGHDN and CDR2 FVKESK come from the germline V gene. The CDR3 is 16 amino acids. V was clipped by 1 base and J by 0 bases; unmatched bases: 5. The chain's CDR3 is CASSQVIGQVNTEAFF. CDR3 in DNA: TGTGCCAGCAGCCAAGTAATCGGACAGGTGAACACTGAAGCTTTCTTT.

In its sample, this clonotype was seen a few times. The chain carries TRBV6-5 and TRBJ2-7; TRBD1 is a possible D gene (5 bases). The CDR3 length is 13 residues. Between the trimmed V and J ends, which lost 4 bases and 5 bases, there was a span of 12 bases. Per the germline V gene, CDR1 is MNHEY and CDR2 is SVGAGI. CDR3 coding DNA: TGTGCCAGCAGTTTCGACAGACTTAACGAGCAGTACTTC. Its protein is CASSFDRLNEQYF.

The sample holds many counts of this clonotype. The chain is built from TRBV20-1 and TRBJ2-2; the match to TRBD2 covers 7 bases. In germline, CDR1 is DFQATT, CDR2 SNEGSKA (reference sequence). This CDR3 is built from 15 residues. Trimming at V came to 1 base and at J to 3 bases, leaving 5 bases not matched to a gene. CDR3 bases: TGCAGTGCTAGAGGAGGGCGGGAGTACACCGGGGAGCTGTTTTTT. Its protein is CSARGGREYTGELFF.

The table lists this clonotype with a few counts. The V and J genes are TRBV7-9 and TRBJ1-1, with D possibly TRBD1 on 5 matching bases. The CDR3 spans 14 residues. The V gene's germline CDR1 is SEHNR and CDR2 FQNEAQ (reference sequence). Trimming left V 7 bases short and J 3 bases short, with 15 bases between. The CDR3 sequence is CASTPEGRDTEAFF. The CDR3 bases are TGTGCCAGCACCCCAGAGGGGAGGGACACTGAAGCTTTCTTT.

The table lists this clonotype with a few counts. V gene TRBV12-3 or TRBV12-4 combines with J gene TRBJ1-5, with D uncertain. Trimming stripped 3 bases from V and 7 bases from J, with 10 bases between. The CDR3 totals 13 residues. The CDR3 reads CASSLRAIQPQHF. The CDR3 region has the DNA TGTGCCAGCAGTTTGCGAGCTATCCAGCCCCAGCATTTT.